Below are 5 T cell receptor beta chains sequenced from a single sample in a study of blood T cell repertoires in COVID-19. Method: immunoSEQ multiplex PCR; TCRdb's copy keeps in-frame clones and lacks some. Of around 230,000 clones in the sample, about 91% were seen once. The specimen sequenced was PBMCs or T cells enriched from blood (not recorded which). All receptors come from a man younger than 30 with acute COVID-19.

This clone was found once. This chain uses TRBV11-2 with TRBJ1-2; 9 nucleotides match TRBD1. The CDR3 loop spans 15 amino acids. V shed 1 base and J 6 bases; nucleotides not matched to a gene: 6. Germline CDR1 SGHAT, CDR2 FQNNGV. The CDR3 DNA reads as TGTGCCAGCAGCTTAGGTTCCGGGACAGGGAATGGCTACACCTTC. It codes for CASSLGSGTGNGYTF.

The J gene is TRBJ2-5, the V gene TRBV6-2 or TRBV6-3; 11 bases fit TRBD2. Germline values: CDR1 MNHEY, CDR2 SVGEGT. V shed 5 bases, J shed 5 bases, and the junction held 10 bases outside the gene matches. The CDR3 is made up of 16 amino acids. The CDR3, as DNA: TGTGCCAGCAGTCACGCACTAGCGGGAGTCAGGGAGACCCAGTACTTC. Translation gives CASSHALAGVRETQYF.

The V gene is TRBV5-1, the J gene TRBJ2-5; no clear D. V lost 0 bases and J 1 base, leaving 7 bases between the germline ends. CDR3 length: 14 amino acids. Germline V CDR1 and CDR2: SGHRS, YFSETQ. The CDR3 loop is CASSLGSAQETQYF. CDR3 sequence (DNA): TGCGCCAGCAGCTTGGGAAGCGCCCAAGAGACCCAGTACTTC.

The gene calls are TRBV3-1 (or the pseudogene TRBV3-2) and TRBJ1-1; 11 bases match TRBD1. Germline assignment: CDR1 LGHDT and CDR2 YNNKEL (reference sequence). The trim removed 3 bases at V and 11 bases at J, leaving 11 bases unmatched. The CDR3 totals 15 residues. The CDR3 DNA reads TGTGCCAGCAGCCAGAGGGACAGGGGGTTCGTAGGGGCTTTCTTT. It translates to CASSQRDRGFVGAFF.

The rearrangement links TRBV18 to TRBJ2-7, with D possibly being TRBD1 (6 bases). CDR1 is KGHSH and CDR2 is LQKENI in the germline V gene. The ends were cut back, 3 bases at V and 2 bases at J, with 17 bases in the middle. CDR3 length: 16 residues. The CDR3 region has the DNA TGTGCCAGCTCACCCTCCACCTCTCGACAGGCCTACGAGCAGTACTTC. Translating it yields CASSPSTSRQAYEQYF.